The 9 T cell receptor beta chains below come from one sample, sequenced in a study of blood T cell repertoires in COVID-19. Produced via immunoSEQ multiplex PCR; TCRdb's table is partial and in-frame only. The table has some 100,000 clones, 85% seen once. Material: peripheral blood. The receptors originated from a woman in her 70s with active or convalescent COVID-19.

This clone appeared once. The junction shows a germline mismatch at one end, possibly a read error. J is TRBJ1-1 and V is TRBV3-1 (or the pseudogene TRBV3-2), with a tentative D call TRBD1 (5 bases). The CDR3 sequence is 13 residues long. CDR1 LGHDT and CDR2 YNNKEL come from the germline V gene (reference sequence). The CDR3 spells CASTQGQNTEAFF. The CDR3 DNA reads TGTGCCAGCACCCAAGGACAGAACACTGAAGCTTTCTTT.

In its sample, this clone was seen once. The chain has TRBV4-1 and TRBJ2-7, with D perhaps matching TRBD1 (7 bases). Looked up from germline, CDR1 is MGHRA and CDR2 is YSYEKL. This CDR3 region has 15 residues. With 4 bases removed from V and 1 base from J, the gap between germline ends came to 14 bases. The CDR3 reads CASSPKAGGSYEQYF. In DNA, the CDR3 is TGCGCCAGCAGCCCGAAGGCAGGGGGGTCCTACGAGCAGTACTTC.

This clone has just one count. This chain connects TRBV28 to TRBJ2-7; weak D call: TRBD2 (6 bases). V shed 6 bases and J shed 3 bases, with 15 bases lying between them. The CDR3 length is 14 residues. Germline V gene data show CDR1 as MDHEN and CDR2 as SYDVKM. DNA for the CDR3: TGTGCCAGCAGGGACCGGGGAGCGGGCTACGAGCAGTACTTC. Its translation is CASRDRGAGYEQYF.

In DNA form, the CDR3 reads TGTGCCAGTAGTATAGCTCGGGGGGGGACGCGGGATACGCAGTATTTT. Translating gives CASSIARGGTRDTQYF. The rearrangement uses TRBV19 and TRBJ2-3; 8 nucleotides match TRBD2. CDR1 is LNHDA and CDR2 is SQIVND in the germline V gene (reference sequence). The CDR3 contains 16 residues. V was clipped by 1 base and J by 6 bases; unmatched bases: 9. The full variable domain, with the rest looked up from reference TRBV19 and TRBJ2-3, is DGGITQSPKYLFRKEGQNVTLSCEQNLNHDAMYWYRQDPGQGLRLIYYSQIVNDFQKGDIAEGYSVSREKKESFPLTVTSAQKNPTAFYLCASSIARGGTRDTQYFGPGTRLTVL.

The table lists this clone with a count of one. The chain employs TRBV6-5 and TRBJ1-2, with D tentatively TRBD1 (6 bases). The CDR3 has 15 residues. Trimming stripped 0 bases from V and 4 bases from J, with 12 bases between. Germline CDR1 reads MNHEY; CDR2 reads SVGAGI. CDR3 in amino acids: CASSYSGRGVYGYTF. Here the CDR3 DNA reads TGTGCCAGCAGTTACTCGGGGAGGGGGGTCTATGGCTACACCTTC.

The chain carries TRBV5-1 and TRBJ2-1; 10 bases match TRBD2. The CDR3 is 15 residues long. The germline gives CDR1 SGHRS, CDR2 YFSETQ. Unmatched junction bases numbered 6, after V lost 2 bases and J lost 7 bases. CDR3 loop: CASSFMSSGGNEQFF. The CDR3 DNA reads as TGCGCCAGCAGCTTCATGTCTAGCGGGGGAAATGAGCAGTTCTTC.

V usage is TRBV6-5 and J usage is TRBJ2-7; the match to TRBD2 covers 9 bases. This CDR3 region has 15 residues. Germline values: CDR1 MNHEY, CDR2 SVGAGI. The trim removed 7 bases at V and 1 base at J, leaving 8 bases unmatched. The CDR3 bases are TGTGCCAGCACAGCAGCGGGGGGACCTTCCTACGAGCAGTACTTC. Translating gives CASTAAGGPSYEQYF.

V and J are TRBV29-1 and TRBJ2-2, with 7 nucleotides matching TRBD2. The CDR3 length is 12 residues. Germline V gene data show CDR1 as SQVTM and CDR2 as ANQGSEA. The V segment lost 5 bases and the J segment 10 bases; nucleotides outside the gene matches: 7. CDR3 coding DNA: TGCAGCGTTTGGGAGCGGGGAAAGGAGCTGTTTTTT. It translates to CSVWERGKELFF.

This clone was detected a few times. This rearrangement joins TRBV15 to TRBJ1-2; TRBD1 agrees at 8 bases. CDR1 LNHNV and CDR2 YYDKDF come from the germline V gene (reference sequence). V lost 0 bases to trimming and J lost 2 bases; unmatched junction nucleotides: 11. CDR3 length equals 18 residues. In DNA form, the CDR3 reads TGTGCCACCAGCAGAGAGATAGTCGGGACAGGCTTCAACTATGGCTACACCTTC. It is translated as CATSREIVGTGFNYGYTF.